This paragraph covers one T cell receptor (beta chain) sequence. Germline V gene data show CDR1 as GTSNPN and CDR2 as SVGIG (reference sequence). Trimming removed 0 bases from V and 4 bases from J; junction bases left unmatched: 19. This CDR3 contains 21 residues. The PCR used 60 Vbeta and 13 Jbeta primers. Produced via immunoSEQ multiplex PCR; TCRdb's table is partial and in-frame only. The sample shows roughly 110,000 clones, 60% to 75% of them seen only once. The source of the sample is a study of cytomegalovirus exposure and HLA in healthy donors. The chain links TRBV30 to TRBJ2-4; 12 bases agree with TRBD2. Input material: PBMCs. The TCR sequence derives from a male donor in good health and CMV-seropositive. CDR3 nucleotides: TGTGCCTGGAGTGTAACCAGGGGGCCCAGGGGACTAGCGGGCAGTAAAAACATTCAGTACTTC. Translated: CAWSVTRGPRGLAGSKNIQYF. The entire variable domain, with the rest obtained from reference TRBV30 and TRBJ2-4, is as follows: SQTIHQWPATLVQPVGSPLSLECTVEGTSNPNLYWYRQAAGRGLQLLFYSVGIGQISSEVPQNLSASRPQDRQFILSSKKLLLSDSGFYLCAWSVTRGPRGLAGSKNIQYFGAGTRLSVL.